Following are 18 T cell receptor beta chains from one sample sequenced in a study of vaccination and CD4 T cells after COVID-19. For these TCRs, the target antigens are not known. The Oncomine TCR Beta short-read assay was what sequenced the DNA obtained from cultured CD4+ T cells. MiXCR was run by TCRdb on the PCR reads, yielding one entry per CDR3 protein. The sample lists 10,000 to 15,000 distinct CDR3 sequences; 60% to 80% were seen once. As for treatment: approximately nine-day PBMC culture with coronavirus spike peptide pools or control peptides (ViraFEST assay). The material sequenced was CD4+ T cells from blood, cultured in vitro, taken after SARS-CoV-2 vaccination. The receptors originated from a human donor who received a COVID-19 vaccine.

CDR3 sequence reads: CASSYQTGTGNTIYF. The CDR3 DNA follows: TGTGCCAGTTCCTATCAGACAGGCACTGGAAACACCATATATTTT. The chain has TRBV19 and TRBJ1-3, with D maybe TRBD1 (6 bases). The germline V gene encodes CDR1 LNHDA and CDR2 SQIVND (reference sequence). V was pared by 8 bases and J by 2 bases, with 16 bases between. CDR3 size: 15 residues.

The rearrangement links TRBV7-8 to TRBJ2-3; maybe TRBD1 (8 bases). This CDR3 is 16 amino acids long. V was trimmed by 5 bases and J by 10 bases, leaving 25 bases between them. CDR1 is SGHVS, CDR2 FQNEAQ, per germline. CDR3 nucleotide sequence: TGTGCCAGCAGCCAATCGTCAACAGGGGGAGGGGATGCGCAGTATTTT. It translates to CASSQSSTGGGDAQYF.

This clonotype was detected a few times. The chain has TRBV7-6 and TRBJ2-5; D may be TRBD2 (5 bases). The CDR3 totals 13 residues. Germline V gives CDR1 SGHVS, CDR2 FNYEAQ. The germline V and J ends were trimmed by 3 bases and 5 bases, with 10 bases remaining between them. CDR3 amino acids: CASSFFAGETQYF. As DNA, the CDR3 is TGTGCCAGCAGCTTTTTCGCGGGCGAGACCCAGTACTTC.

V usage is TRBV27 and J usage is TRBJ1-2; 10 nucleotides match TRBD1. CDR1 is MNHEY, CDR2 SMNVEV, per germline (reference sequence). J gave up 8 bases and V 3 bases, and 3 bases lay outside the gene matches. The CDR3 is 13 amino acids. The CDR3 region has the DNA TGTGCCAGCAGTTTGGTGACAGGGGGCGGCTACACCTTC. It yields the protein CASSLVTGGGYTF.

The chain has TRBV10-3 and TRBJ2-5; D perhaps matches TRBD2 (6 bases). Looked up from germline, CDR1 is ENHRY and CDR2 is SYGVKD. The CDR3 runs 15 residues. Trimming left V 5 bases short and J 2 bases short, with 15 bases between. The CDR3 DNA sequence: TGTGCCATCAGTTTCTCGGGGACTGCTCAAGAGACCCAGTACTTC. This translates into CAISFSGTAQETQYF.

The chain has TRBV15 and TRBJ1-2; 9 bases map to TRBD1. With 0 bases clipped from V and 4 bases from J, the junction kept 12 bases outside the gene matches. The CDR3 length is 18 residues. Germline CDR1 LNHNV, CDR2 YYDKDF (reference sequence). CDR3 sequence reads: CATSRDLGGQGVGYGYTF. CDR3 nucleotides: TGTGCCACCAGCAGAGATCTCGGGGGACAGGGAGTTGGCTATGGCTACACCTTC.

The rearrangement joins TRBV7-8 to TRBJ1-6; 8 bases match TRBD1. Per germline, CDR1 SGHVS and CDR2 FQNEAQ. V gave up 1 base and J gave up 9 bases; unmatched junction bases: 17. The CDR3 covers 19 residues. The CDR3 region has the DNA TGTGCCAGCAGCTTAGGACGGTGGGAGAGACAGGGGATCTTTTCACCCCTCCACTTT. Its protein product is CASSLGRWERQGIFSPLHF.

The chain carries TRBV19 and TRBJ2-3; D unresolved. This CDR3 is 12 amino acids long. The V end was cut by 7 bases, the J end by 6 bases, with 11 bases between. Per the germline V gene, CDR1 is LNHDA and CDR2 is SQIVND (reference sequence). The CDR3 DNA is TGTGCCAGTACTGACCCGCCGGATACGCAGTATTTT. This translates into CASTDPPDTQYF.

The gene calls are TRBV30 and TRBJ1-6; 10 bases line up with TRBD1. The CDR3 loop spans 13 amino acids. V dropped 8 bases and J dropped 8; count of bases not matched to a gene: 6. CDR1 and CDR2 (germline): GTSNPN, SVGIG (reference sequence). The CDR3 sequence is CAGGQGSHSPLHF. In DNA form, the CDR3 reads TGTGCCGGGGGACAGGGGTCGCATTCACCCCTCCACTTT.

CDR3 loop: CASSARVNTEAFF. The DNA of the CDR3 is TGTGCCAGCAGTGCTCGAGTAAACACTGAAGCTTTCTTT. The V call is TRBV6-5, the J call TRBJ1-1; D remains ambiguous. CDR3 length equals 13 residues. Germline loops: CDR1 MNHEY, CDR2 SVGAGI. Trimming removed 5 bases from V and 2 bases from J, with 9 bases in between.

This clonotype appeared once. In nucleotides, the CDR3 is TGTGCCAGCTCCCGAGACAGAAATAGCAATCAGCCCCAGCATTTT. This gives the protein CASSRDRNSNQPQHF. The V gene is TRBV2, the J gene TRBJ1-5, with D possibly being TRBD1 (5 bases). The CDR3 has 15 amino acids. Germline assignment: CDR1 SNHLY and CDR2 FYNNEI. Trimming took 8 bases from V and 0 from J, leaving 14 bases between them.

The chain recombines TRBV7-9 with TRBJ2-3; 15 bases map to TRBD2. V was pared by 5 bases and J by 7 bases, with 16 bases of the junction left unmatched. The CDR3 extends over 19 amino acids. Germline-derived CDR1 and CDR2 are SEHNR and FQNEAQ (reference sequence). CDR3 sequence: CASSPGLAGGPGPTNTQYF. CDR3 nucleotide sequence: TGTGCCAGCAGCCCCGGACTAGCGGGGGGGCCAGGGCCTACTAATACGCAGTATTTT.

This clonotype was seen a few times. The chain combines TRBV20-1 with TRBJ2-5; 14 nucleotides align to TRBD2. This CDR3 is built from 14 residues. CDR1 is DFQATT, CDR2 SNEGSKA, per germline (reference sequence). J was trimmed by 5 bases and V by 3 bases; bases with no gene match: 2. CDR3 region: CSARGLAGDETQYF. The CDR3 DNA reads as TGCAGTGCTAGGGGACTAGCGGGGGATGAGACCCAGTACTTC.

CDR3 sequence reads: CASSYVAASSYEQYF. CDR3 in DNA: TGTGCCAGCAGTTACGTAGCGGCGAGCTCCTACGAGCAGTACTTC. This chain links TRBV6-5 with TRBJ2-7; D perhaps matches TRBD2 (6 bases). This CDR3 contains 15 residues. V shed 2 bases and J shed 0 bases, with 11 bases lying between them. Germline CDR1 is MNHEY and CDR2 is SVGAGI.

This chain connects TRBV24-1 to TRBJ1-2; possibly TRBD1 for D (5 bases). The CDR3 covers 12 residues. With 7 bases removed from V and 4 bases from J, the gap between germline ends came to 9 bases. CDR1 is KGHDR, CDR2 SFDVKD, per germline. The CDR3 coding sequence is TGTGCCACCAGCTGGGGGGGCTATGGCTACACCTTC. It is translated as CATSWGGYGYTF.

The CDR3 is CASSPRTGGTEAFF. CDR3 DNA: TGTGCCAGTAGTCCCCGGACAGGGGGCACTGAAGCTTTCTTT. This rearrangement joins TRBV19 to TRBJ1-1; 10 bases agree with TRBD1. The trim removed 5 bases at V and 4 bases at J, leaving 4 bases unmatched. CDR1 is LNHDA, CDR2 SQIVND, per germline (reference sequence). This CDR3 spans 14 amino acids. The full variable domain, its missing parts supplied by reference TRBV19 and TRBJ1-1, is DGGITQSPKYLFRKEGQNVTLSCEQNLNHDAMYWYRQDPGQGLRLIYYSQIVNDFQKGDIAEGYSVSREKKESFPLTVTSAQKNPTAFYLCASSPRTGGTEAFFGQGTRLTVV.

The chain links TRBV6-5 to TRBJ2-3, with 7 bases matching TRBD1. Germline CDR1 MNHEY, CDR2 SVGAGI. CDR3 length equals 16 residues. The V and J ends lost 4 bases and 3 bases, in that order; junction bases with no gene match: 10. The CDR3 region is CASSSATGFITDTQYF. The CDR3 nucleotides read TGTGCCAGCAGTTCCGCGACAGGGTTCATTACAGATACGCAGTATTTT.

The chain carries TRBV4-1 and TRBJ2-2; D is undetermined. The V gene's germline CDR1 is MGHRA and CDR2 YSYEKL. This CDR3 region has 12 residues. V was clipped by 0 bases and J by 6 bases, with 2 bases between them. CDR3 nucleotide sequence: TGCGCCAGCAGCCAAGAAGCCGGGGAGCTGTTTTTT. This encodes CASSQEAGELFF.